The 3 T cell receptor beta chains in this list originate from one sample, sequenced in a study of CD8 T cells in ankylosing spondylitis. Study results and caveats: One TCR beta motif, made up of eight or nine highly homologous variants, appeared characteristic of ankylosing spondylitis blood.

A single record per CDR3 protein comes from TCRdb applying MiXCR to the 5' RACE reads. The sample records 700,000 to 850,000 distinct CDR3 sequences, over 9.5% being singletons. No antigen has been assigned to these receptors. Material for sequencing was blood, either unsorted or a sorted T cell fraction (not recorded which). These receptors were taken from a male donor with ankylosing spondylitis.

This clonotype was seen repeatedly, ten times or more. The chain links TRBV10-3 to TRBJ2-3; 7 positions match TRBD1. This CDR3 region has 14 residues. Trimming cost V 3 bases and J 4 bases; bases outside gene matches: 4. Germline V gives CDR1 ENHRY, CDR2 SYGVKD. Here the CDR3 reads CAISERQGPDTQYF. The CDR3 bases are TGTGCCATCAGTGAACGACAGGGACCAGATACGCAGTATTTT.

This clonotype was seen ten or more times. This sequence joins TRBV20-1 and TRBJ2-3; D gene uncertain. The V gene lost 5 bases and the J gene lost 4 bases, with 13 bases spanning the gap. Germline lookup yields CDR1 DFQATT and CDR2 SNEGSKA (reference sequence). The CDR3 has 13 residues. The CDR3 here is CSAHSPGPDTQYF. CDR3 nucleotides: TGCAGTGCTCACTCTCCCGGCCCAGATACGCAGTATTTT.

This clonotype was detected many times. V and J are TRBV20-1 and TRBJ2-3; D could derive from TRBD1 or TRBD2 (6 bases each). The CDR3 extends over 13 amino acids. Germline lookup yields CDR1 DFQATT and CDR2 SNEGSKA (reference sequence). Trimming removed 2 bases at V and 5 bases at J, with 11 bases between. CDR3 amino acids: CSARKQGGDTQYF. The CDR3 DNA reads TGCAGTGCTAGAAAACAGGGAGGAGATACGCAGTATTTT.